The clone carrying this T cell receptor (beta chain) occurred a few times. Building the TCR beta libraries relied on iRepertoire HTBI primers, and CDR3 regions underwent Arm-PCR. Using its own MiXCR run on the multiplex PCR reads, TCRdb lists one record per CDR3 protein. The table has more than 350,000 distinct CDR3 sequences, 21% seen once. This entry belongs to a study of regulatory T cells in long-lasting Graves disease. Indicated time point: persistent/refractory GD, antithyroid drugs over 5 years with positive TRAb. PBMC-derived RNA was used for the TCR library. The germline CDR1 and CDR2 sequences are LNHNV and YYDKDF (reference sequence). The CDR3 is made up of 17 amino acids. The J segment lost 7 bases and the V segment lost 1 base, leaving 5 bases of the junction unmatched.

Sequencing used peripheral blood mononuclear cells (PBMCs), obtained when the disease was refractory, from a patient treated with antithyroid drugs. This rearrangement joins TRBV15 to TRBJ2-1; 15 bases line up with TRBD2. The TCR sequence derives from a female donor with Graves disease. The CDR3 bases are TGTGCCACCAGCAGAGCAGGCGGACTAGCGGGAGGGAATGAGCAGTTCTTC. This sequence encodes CATSRAGGLAGGNEQFF.